This entry features one TCR beta chain sequence. This clone appeared once. The target of this receptor is not known. No base quality information exists; no much larger clone differs at one position. Trimming accounts for 5 bases at V and 0 bases at J, while the number of junction bases matched to no gene is 5. From its cysteine to its phenylalanine, the CDR3 spans 16 amino acids. The sequence is cut down to CDR3 DNA, 48 bases in frame from base 1. CDR1 and CDR2, looked up from the germline V gene (reference sequence), are SEHNR and FQNEAQ. In total, about 650 healthy bone marrow donors made up the cohort. At the time of sampling, every cohort member was nominally healthy, though immune exposures that went unrecorded were likely present. The donor was CMV seropositive and was included in the group of some 290 seropositive cohort members. A peripheral blood sample was collected from each donor, and TCR beta sequencing was performed on peripheral blood mononuclear cells. Genomic DNA was extracted from the blood cell samples with the Qiagen DNeasy Blood Extraction Kit.

The data originate from a study of cytomegalovirus exposure and HLA in healthy donors (dated by TCRdb to about 2017). Regarding the study in general: An earlier analysis of some 620 of the donors reported 276 Gb of sequence data and 95 million to 140 million unique TCR beta sequences obtained from around 190 million T cells. Approximately 310 gigabases of sequencing data and 70 million to 100 million unique TCR sequences were included in an early release covering roughly 600 HLA-typed donors. The genetic ancestry cluster associated with self-reported Caucasian donors included about four fifths of the 300 to 400 genotyped donors. The study aimed to test whether signatures of past pathogen exposure could be identified by cataloging public T cell receptors. The study profiled the T cell repertoires of under 850 subjects by immunosequencing and related them to cytomegalovirus serostatus. Besides the first cohort of 550 to 750 subjects, a separate validation cohort made up of 120 different subjects was used. High-throughput TCR immunosequencing, statistical association of individual TCRs with disease status, and machine learning were combined to predict cytomegalovirus infection status. In a later analysis, previously published TCR beta repertoires from several hundred donors were re-analyzed and high-resolution HLA genotyping was added so that TCR occurrence patterns could be studied. The later analysis used no new phenotypic data to find candidate immune exposures, relying instead on TCR beta sequences and their occurrence across donors. To decide whether each TCR beta V gene segment behaved as functional or pseudogenic, an earlier analysis of fewer than 750 of the donors relied on high-throughput TCR beta sequencing. Alongside the repertoire data, information on donor age, sex, ethnicity and CMV serostatus was compiled. A later genetic analysis took genome-wide SNP genotypes for about 55% of the 666 donors and used that subset as a discovery cohort. Every repertoire in the discovery cohort had been generated on one and the same sequencing platform. Both class I and class II loci were covered by HLA typing, at four-digit resolution. Typing coverage differed by locus: A, B, C, DRB1 and DQB1 were typed in roughly 629-630 donors, DQA1 in about 500, DPA1 in over 600, and DPB1 in 472. Several DR-DQ haplotypes were treated as single units for association and clustering because of strong linkage in the cohort. On average, over 200,000 unique TCR beta nucleotide sequences were sequenced per donor among some 430 genotyped donors of the cohort, with roughly 18% of those sequences being non-productive.

Summary of the overall study and its limitations: In vitro tests confirmed that a few of the cytomegalovirus-associated TCR beta chains recognize cytomegalovirus antigens. In a later analysis, the rate of TCR association differed among HLA loci, with DRB1 alleles having the most associated TCRs and HLA-C alleles having the fewest. A later analysis found that most CMV-associated TCR beta chains appeared HLA-restricted, with HLA associations seemingly driven largely by CMV exposure. In a later genetic analysis, a missense DCLRE1C variant was associated with V-gene and J-gene trimming of TCR beta chains, and the association was replicated in an independent cohort. Most TCR sequences were seen in very few donors, while some public TCRs were found in many individuals. The only immune exposure information available for the cohort was CMV serostatus. The classifier was reported to diagnose cytomegalovirus status with high specificity and sensitivity in both the original cohort and the validation cohort. A further reported finding was that TCR beta sequences accurately predicted the HLA-A and HLA-B alleles for most subjects in the first cohort. The study gave a list of about 150 TCR beta chains associated with cytomegalovirus. The authors suggested that the approach could potentially be extended to other disease states and immunological phenotypes. In a later analysis, 16,951 TCR beta sequences were associated with specific HLA alleles at a false discovery rate of 0.05. A cluster of highly shared sequence variants was judged likely to be a technical artifact of the sequencing pipeline. Correlated functional status among segregating V segments might reflect linkage disequilibrium, but an unknown experimental factor could not be ruled out. About 17 rarely observed V segments, including chromosome 9 orphons, were excluded from the earlier analysis of several hundred of the donors because counts were too low. According to a later genetic analysis, donors in an Asian-associated ancestry cluster had fewer N-insertions in productive TCRs than the approximately 650-donor mean. In an earlier analysis of 500 to 650 of the donors, most TCR beta V segments appeared in productive rearrangements about 87% or about 30% of the time, broadly matching IMGT annotations. The cohort was sequenced for TCR beta chains only, and without alpha or paired-chain data the features that could be detected were limited. Sequencing depth was assumed to be roughly uniform across donors in the presence/absence analyses, though that assumption may not hold. Several of the top co-occurrence clusters appeared to be linked to parvovirus B19, influenza, CMV and Epstein-Barr virus, according to a later analysis. Compared with equally common non-associated chains, HLA-associated TCR beta chains in a later analysis were more clonally expanded and had lower generation probabilities. Because HLA typing was missing for some donors at each locus, association tests included only the typed subset. Some IMGT-functional V segments, including TRBV6-2 and TRBV6-3, could not be distinguished by the 87-base-pair reads and were therefore excluded. Assigning TCR associations to individual alleles was difficult when HLA alleles, especially DR and DQ, strongly co-occurred.

The library was produced with the immunoSEQ multiplex PCR assay. The multiplex PCR relied on a mix of 60 forward primers for TCR Vbeta segments and 13 reverse primers for TCR Jbeta segments. The CDR3 region of rearranged TCR beta genes was amplified from genomic DNA by a multiplex PCR assay. The Illumina HiSeq System was used to sequence the amplified TCR beta libraries as 87-base-pair reads. The original methods were these. A later analysis tallied 80 million to 95 million unique TCR beta chains across the approximately 670 repertoires, and around 9.9 million of those chains were shared by two or more donors. To remove PCR and sequencing errors, raw reads were error-corrected and collapsed into unique sequences using a nearest-neighbor algorithm that merged closely related sequences. Alignment of CDR3 sequences to IMGT reference sequences was used to assign V, D and J gene segments. For a sequence to be retained, a match of at least six nucleotides to both a V gene segment and a J gene segment was required. A rearrangement counted as productive if the CDR3 had no stop codons and remained in frame with V and J, and every other rearrangement counted as non-productive. Following IMGT convention, CDR3 was defined as the stretch from the second conserved V-encoded cysteine to the conserved J-encoded phenylalanine. The earlier analysis of about 590 of the donors excluded sequences that lacked an unambiguous match to a single V gene segment. In an earlier analysis of 450 to 700 of the donors, V segments were called functional above 56.7% productive rearrangements and were called segregating when the between-donor standard deviation exceeded 5%. To diagnose cytomegalovirus status from the catalog of TCR beta chain sequences, a statistical classification framework was built. V and J gene assignment, in a later analysis, came from comparing TCR nucleotide sequences with IMGT/GENE-DB human TR gene sequences. A later analysis assigned CDR3 sequences and most-parsimonious VDJ recombination scenarios with the TCRdist pipeline. In a later analysis, each TCR beta chain was defined by its CDR3 amino acid sequence together with its V-gene family, and reads lacking a unique V-gene family were excluded. In a later analysis, 500 to 650 highly shared, low-generation-probability nucleotide sequences were removed to address suspected cross-contamination and a sequencing artifact. For each public chain, a later analysis derived a clonal expansion index from normalized ranks of inferred template counts within each repertoire. In a later analysis, generation probabilities were computed using a VDJ recombination model fitted to out-of-frame rearrangements, and the results were checked against IGoR. In a later analysis, hypergeometric tests were used to score TCR-TCR, TCR-HLA and TCR-CMV co-occurrence, with a repertoire-size bias correction applied to TCR pairs. A later analysis estimated false discovery rates by permuting HLA or CMV assignments 20 times. In a later analysis, co-occurring TCRs were grouped using DBSCAN, with TCRdist sequence similarity added in when clustering inside HLA-allele-positive subsets. For co-occurrence clustering, repertoires with fewer than 30,000 or more than 120,000 public chains were excluded, along with 4 to 6 repertoires with anomalous nucleotide sharing. TCRdb mirrors the immuneACCESS table, restricted to in-frame sequences. Some clones are absent from its copies; in checked studies, under half trace to an unresolved V gene, and the reason for the others is unknown. V and J calls plus clone size are reproduced from that table; the DNA served to infer D and trimming. Counted in this sample were around 140,000 clones; about two thirds of them appeared once. The ten most abundant clones make up 2% to 2.5% of the sample.

Recombination joined TRBV7-9 with TRBJ2-3; TRBD1 agrees with 10 junctional bases. The receptor comes from a woman aged 60-70 years in good health and CMV-seropositive. Sequenced input: PBMCs. The DNA is TGTGCCAGCAGCCCGGGACAGGGGAGAAGCACAGATACGCAGTATTTT. The resulting protein is CASSPGQGRSTDTQYF.